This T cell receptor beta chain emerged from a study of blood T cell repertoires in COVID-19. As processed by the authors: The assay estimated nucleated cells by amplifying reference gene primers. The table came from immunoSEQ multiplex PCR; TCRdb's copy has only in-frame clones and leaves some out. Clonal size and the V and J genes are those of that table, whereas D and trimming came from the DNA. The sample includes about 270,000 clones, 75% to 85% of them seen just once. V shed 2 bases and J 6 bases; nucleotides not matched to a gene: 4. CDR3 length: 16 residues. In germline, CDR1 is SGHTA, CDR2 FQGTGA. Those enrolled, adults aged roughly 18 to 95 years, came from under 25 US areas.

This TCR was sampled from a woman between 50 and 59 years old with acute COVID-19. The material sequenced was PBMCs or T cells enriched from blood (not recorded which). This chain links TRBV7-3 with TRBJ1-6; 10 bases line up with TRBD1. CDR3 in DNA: TGTGCCAGCAGCTTATTACGACAGGGGGCTAATTCACCCCTCCACTTT. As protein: CASSLLRQGANSPLHF. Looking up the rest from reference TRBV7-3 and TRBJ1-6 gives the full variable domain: GAGVSQTPSNKVTEKGKYVELRCDPISGHTALYWYRQSLGQGPEFLIYFQGTGAADDSGLPNDRFFAVRPEGSVSTLKIQRTERGDSAVYLCASSLLRQGANSPLHFGNGTRLTVT.